The 30 T cell receptor beta chains given below trace back to one sample, sequenced in a study of cytomegalovirus exposure and HLA in healthy donors. 60 Vbeta and 13 Jbeta primers were used in PCR. Assay used: immunoSEQ multiplex PCR; TCRdb lists only in-frame clones, some missing. The table lists about 59,000 clones, about 81% of them singletons. The sample consisted of PBMCs. These receptor sequences come from a man aged 30 to 39 in good health and CMV-seropositive.

This sequence joins TRBV5-6 and TRBJ1-1, with 7 bases lining up with TRBD1. Unmatched junction bases numbered 5, after V lost 3 bases and J lost 0 bases. This CDR3 is built from 15 residues. In germline, CDR1 is SGHDT, CDR2 YYEEEE. The chain's CDR3 is CASSSDRALNTEAFF. CDR3 DNA sequence: TGTGCCAGCAGCTCAGACAGGGCCCTGAACACTGAAGCTTTCTTT.

The chain uses TRBV28 and TRBJ2-2; tentatively, D is TRBD2 (5 bases). In germline, CDR1 is MDHEN, CDR2 SYDVKM. This CDR3 contains 17 residues. With 5 bases removed from V and 3 bases from J, the gap between germline ends came to 19 bases. CDR3 sequence: CASSEPGRGWDTGELFF. The CDR3 DNA is TGTGCCAGCAGTGAACCCGGACGGGGATGGGACACCGGGGAGCTGTTTTTT. Looking up the rest from reference TRBV28 and TRBJ2-2 gives the full variable domain: DVKVTQSSRYLVKRTGEKVFLECVQDMDHENMFWYRQDPGLGLRLIYFSYDVKMKEKGDIPEGYSVSREKKERFSLILESASTNQTSMYLCASSEPGRGWDTGELFFGEGSRLTVL.

This clone was seen more than once but under ten times. V usage is TRBV5-4 and J usage is TRBJ1-2; D is perhaps TRBD1 (5 bases). The CDR3 is made up of 14 amino acids. CDR1 and CDR2 from the germline V gene are SGHNT and YYREEE (reference sequence). V lost 2 bases and J lost 4, with 12 bases in between. CDR3 sequence reads: CASSLQDTRYGYTF. DNA for the CDR3: TGTGCCAGCAGCTTACAGGACACTCGCTATGGCTACACCTTC.

The chain couples TRBV30 to TRBJ2-7; perhaps TRBD1 as D (5 bases). CDR1 and CDR2 (germline): GTSNPN, SVGIG (reference sequence). The CDR3 sequence is 14 residues long. V dropped 0 bases and J dropped 6 bases, with 15 bases sitting between them. The CDR3 loop is CAWSVFDSRSEQYF. CDR3 nucleotides: TGTGCCTGGAGTGTGTTCGACAGTCGGAGCGAGCAGTACTTC. The whole variable domain, remainder taken from reference TRBV30 and TRBJ2-7, is SQTIHQWPATLVQPVGSPLSLECTVEGTSNPNLYWYRQAAGRGLQLLFYSVGIGQISSEVPQNLSASRPQDRQFILSSKKLLLSDSGFYLCAWSVFDSRSEQYFGPGTRLTVT.

This chain joins TRBV5-1 and TRBJ2-3; possibly TRBD2 for D (6 bases). Trimming pared 0 bases from V and 5 bases from J, leaving 10 bases between. Germline V gene lookup returns CDR1 SGHRS and CDR2 YFSETQ. The CDR3 is 14 amino acids. CDR3 nucleotides: TGCGCCAGCAGCTTGGTTTTGCGGGAAGATACGCAGTATTTT. This translates into CASSLVLREDTQYF. The full variable domain, with the rest looked up from reference TRBV5-1 and TRBJ2-3, is KAGVTQTPRYLIKTRGQQVTLSCSPISGHRSVSWYQQTPGQGLQFLFEYFSETQRNKGNFPGRFSGRQFSNSRSEMNVSTLELGDSALYLCASSLVLREDTQYFGPGTRLTVL.

For the CDR3, the DNA is TGTGCCAGCAGAAGCAGGACAGGGGGAGATACGCAGTATTTT. Protein product: CASRSRTGGDTQYF. The chain combines TRBV6-1 with TRBJ2-3; TRBD1 matches 10 bases. Germline trimming cut 6 bases from V and 5 bases from J; bases unmatched to any gene: 5. The germline CDR1 and CDR2 sequences are MNHNS and SASEGT. This CDR3 comprises 14 residues.

In its sample, this clone was seen once. The rearrangement joins TRBV7-9 to TRBJ2-7; D perhaps matches TRBD1 (6 bases). Trimming shortened V by 5 bases and J by 4 bases, and 12 bases separated the two germline ends. The CDR3 runs to 13 residues. CDR1 and CDR2 from the germline V gene are SEHNR and FQNEAQ (reference sequence). CDR3 DNA: TGTGCCAGCAGCCCCGGACAGCTATACGAGCAGTACTTC. Its protein product is CASSPGQLYEQYF.

This clone was seen only once. CDR3 loop: CASSLGTTSGNSEAFF. In nucleotides, the CDR3 is TGTGCCAGCAGCTTGGGGACTACATCAGGGAATTCTGAAGCTTTCTTT. The gene calls are TRBV13 and TRBJ1-1, with D maybe TRBD1 (5 bases). Germline-derived CDR1 and CDR2 are PRHDT and FYEKMQ (reference sequence). This CDR3 region has 16 residues. Trimming cost V 3 bases and J 6 bases, with 20 bases left between them.

This chain connects TRBV6-1 to TRBJ2-5; unclear D gene. The J call may be in error: the DNA end matches TRBJ2-7 better. The CDR3 is 11 amino acids. Germline CDR1 is MNHNS and CDR2 is SASEGT. The CDR3 protein is CASSGMYEQYF. The DNA for the CDR3 is TGTGCCAGCAGTGGTATGTACGAGCAGTACTTC.

The chain has TRBV6-4 and TRBJ2-3; 10 nucleotides line up with TRBD2. From germline, CDR1 is MRHNA and CDR2 SNTAGT. The CDR3 is 16 residues long. V lost 3 bases to trimming and J lost 3 bases; unmatched junction nucleotides: 6. Written as DNA, the CDR3 is TGTGCCAGCAGTGAGGCTAGCGGGGGCGCTACAGATACGCAGTATTTT. Its translation is CASSEASGGATDTQYF.

A few counts support this clone. This chain connects TRBV7-2 to TRBJ1-1, with no clear D. Germline V CDR1 and CDR2: SGHTA, FQGNSA. Trimming left V 1 base short and J 4 bases short, with 7 bases between. The CDR3 has 13 residues. CDR3: CASSLDYITEAFF. The CDR3 DNA reads TGTGCCAGCAGCTTAGATTACATCACTGAAGCTTTCTTT.

V usage is TRBV10-3 and J usage is TRBJ2-1; 7 nucleotides match TRBD2. This CDR3 has 14 amino acids. In germline, CDR1 is ENHRY, CDR2 SYGVKD. V gave up 9 bases and J gave up 5 bases; unmatched junction bases: 10. CDR3 coding DNA: TGTGCCATTAAAGGGAGGCTAGCGGACAATGAGCAGTTCTTC. Protein product: CAIKGRLADNEQFF.

This chain joins TRBV5-1 and TRBJ2-7; 12 bases agree with TRBD1. Trimming removed 1 base from V and 4 bases from J; junction bases left unmatched: 12. The CDR3 sequence is 18 residues long. The germline V gene has CDR1 SGHRS and CDR2 YFSETQ. CDR3 DNA: TGCGCCAGCAGCTTGCAACTTCCGGGACAGGGGGCGCGGTACGAGCAGTACTTC. Its protein product is CASSLQLPGQGARYEQYF.

The V call is TRBV5-1, the J call TRBJ2-7; maybe TRBD2 (6 bases). The CDR3 is made up of 13 amino acids. Trimming shortened V by 4 bases and J by 0 bases, and 8 bases separated the two germline ends. Germline CDR1 SGHRS, CDR2 YFSETQ. The CDR3 DNA sequence: TGCGCCAGCAGCCCGGAGGGCTCCTACGAGCAGTACTTC. This codes for CASSPEGSYEQYF. Full variable domain (missing parts from reference TRBV5-1 and TRBJ2-7): KAGVTQTPRYLIKTRGQQVTLSCSPISGHRSVSWYQQTPGQGLQFLFEYFSETQRNKGNFPGRFSGRQFSNSRSEMNVSTLELGDSALYLCASSPEGSYEQYFGPGTRLTVT.

The chain recombines TRBV6-1 with TRBJ2-3, with 9 bases lining up with TRBD2. CDR1 is MNHNS and CDR2 is SASEGT in the germline V gene. V was pared by 6 bases and J by 1 base, with 2 bases of the junction left unmatched. CDR3 length: 14 residues. CDR3 loop: CASSSSGGTDTQYF. Here the CDR3 DNA reads TGTGCCAGCAGCTCTAGCGGGGGCACAGATACGCAGTATTTT.

The V call is TRBV4-3, the J call TRBJ1-4; D gene ambiguous. With 0 bases removed from V and 0 bases from J, the gap between germline ends came to 8 bases. Germline CDR1 reads LGHNA; CDR2 reads YSLEER. CDR3 size: 16 residues. The CDR3 here is CASSQERGATNEKLFF. The CDR3 coding sequence is TGCGCCAGCAGCCAAGAGCGGGGAGCAACTAATGAAAAACTGTTTTTT.

The chain combines TRBV28 with TRBJ1-4, with 9 bases that match TRBD1. Losses at the gene ends were 9 bases for V and 3 bases for J; bases not matched to a gene: 8. This CDR3 is 15 amino acids long. Germline V gene sequence: CDR1 MDHEN, CDR2 SYDVKM. The CDR3 is CASITGGAANEKLFF. Written as DNA, the CDR3 is TGTGCCAGTATAACAGGGGGCGCAGCTAATGAAAAACTGTTTTTT. Drawing the rest from reference TRBV28 and TRBJ1-4, the complete variable domain is DVKVTQSSRYLVKRTGEKVFLECVQDMDHENMFWYRQDPGLGLRLIYFSYDVKMKEKGDIPEGYSVSREKKERFSLILESASTNQTSMYLCASITGGAANEKLFFGSGTQLSVL.

This chain uses TRBV5-5 with TRBJ1-1; no firm D call. V lost 0 bases and J lost 7, with 10 bases in between. The germline CDR1 and CDR2 sequences are SGHKS and YYEKEE (reference sequence). The CDR3 loop spans 13 amino acids. CDR3 coding DNA: TGTGCCAGCAGCTTGGCAGTGACGGGTGAAGCTTTCTTT. Amino acid sequence: CASSLAVTGEAFF.

J is TRBJ2-3 and V is TRBV6-4; the match to TRBD2 covers 10 bases. With 0 bases clipped from V and 1 base from J, the junction kept 1 base outside the gene matches. This CDR3 has 16 residues. Germline CDR1 is MRHNA and CDR2 is SNTAGT. The CDR3 sequence: CASSDSGTSGTDTQYF. Here the CDR3 DNA reads TGTGCCAGCAGTGACTCGGGGACTAGCGGCACAGATACGCAGTATTTT.

The chain uses TRBV6-4 and TRBJ2-3, with D maybe TRBD2 (6 bases). V lost 4 bases and J lost 4, with 12 bases in between. The CDR3 has 14 amino acids. Germline V gene data show CDR1 as MRHNA and CDR2 as SNTAGT. The CDR3 DNA reads as TGTGCCAGCAGTGTAGAGGAGGGGTCAGATACGCAGTATTTT. It encodes CASSVEEGSDTQYF.

This rearrangement joins TRBV28 to TRBJ1-5; D remains ambiguous. From germline, CDR1 is MDHEN and CDR2 SYDVKM. This CDR3 is 11 amino acids long. Between the trimmed V and J ends, which lost 3 bases and 7 bases, there was a span of 4 bases. The CDR3 coding sequence is TGTGCCAGCAGTTTTGGCCAGCCCCAGCATTTT. This translates into CASSFGQPQHF.

This chain joins TRBV7-2 and TRBJ2-7; 7 nucleotides align to TRBD1. This CDR3 is built from 16 residues. Germline V gives CDR1 SGHTA, CDR2 FQGNSA. Unmatched junction bases numbered 10, after V lost 5 bases and J lost 0 bases. The CDR3 is CASSRGASGGSYEQYF. In DNA form, the CDR3 reads TGTGCCAGCAGCCGAGGGGCCTCAGGGGGCTCCTACGAGCAGTACTTC.

The table lists this clone with a few counts. V usage is TRBV6-1 and J usage is TRBJ1-5; D gene uncertain. Germline CDR1 is MNHNS and CDR2 is SASEGT. The V end was cut by 2 bases, the J end by 0 bases, with 8 bases between. This CDR3 comprises 15 residues. The CDR3, as DNA: TGTGCCAGCAGTGAACGAGGGTCTAGCAATCAGCCCCAGCATTTT. Translation: CASSERGSSNQPQHF.

The chain combines TRBV11-2 with TRBJ2-3; 7 bases are shared with TRBD2. CDR1 and CDR2 (germline): SGHAT, FQNNGV. Trimming removed 1 base from V and 5 bases from J; junction bases left unmatched: 3. The CDR3 totals 14 residues. This CDR3 is CASSLAGGGDTQYF. CDR3 DNA sequence: TGTGCCAGCAGCTTAGCGGGGGGAGGAGATACGCAGTATTTT.

The gene calls are TRBV7-2 and TRBJ2-3; D is possibly TRBD2 (6 bases). The CDR3 contains 16 residues. The ends were cut back, 5 bases at V and 6 bases at J, with 21 bases in the middle. From germline, CDR1 is SGHTA and CDR2 FQGNSA. As DNA, the CDR3 is TGTGCCAGCAGCCCACTGGGGCTAGCGTCCCCCGATACGCAGTATTTT. Translated: CASSPLGLASPDTQYF.

The chain is built from TRBV29-1 and TRBJ2-1, with 10 bases that match TRBD1. The CDR3 length is 13 residues. Germline CDR1 is SQVTM and CDR2 is ANQGSEA. The junction had 4 bases not matched to a gene; V was cut back by 6 bases and J by 5 bases. The CDR3 sequence: CSVGTGVDNEQFF. Written as DNA, the CDR3 is TGCAGCGTCGGGACAGGGGTCGACAATGAGCAGTTCTTC.

The chain carries TRBV7-2 and TRBJ1-3; no clear D gene. The germline V and J ends were trimmed by 0 bases and 4 bases, with 10 bases remaining between them. The CDR3 runs to 15 residues. CDR1 is SGHTA and CDR2 is FQGNSA in the germline V gene. CDR3 sequence reads: CASSLAPASGNTIYF. CDR3 nucleotide sequence: TGTGCCAGCAGCTTAGCCCCAGCGTCGGGAAACACCATATATTTT.

This clone was detected only a few times. This rearrangement joins TRBV9 to TRBJ2-5; 10 bases fit TRBD1. This CDR3 is built from 14 residues. CDR1 and CDR2 (germline): SGDLS, YYNGEE. The V gene end was trimmed by 4 bases and the J gene end by 2 bases; junction bases not matched to a gene: 2. This CDR3 reads CASSPDRGQETQYF. CDR3 nucleotides: TGTGCCAGCAGCCCGGACAGGGGGCAAGAGACCCAGTACTTC.

The chain employs TRBV4-2 and TRBJ1-2; no reliable D call. CDR1 is LGHNA, CDR2 YNFKEQ, per germline. The CDR3 contains 14 residues. V lost 2 bases and J lost 3, with 10 bases in between. The CDR3 nucleotides are TGTGCCAGCAGCCAACTAGGGAGGGACTATGGCTACACCTTC. Translation: CASSQLGRDYGYTF.

The chain carries TRBV30 and TRBJ2-7; D may be TRBD1 (5 bases). V was cut by 2 bases and J by 2 bases, with 16 bases left in between. This CDR3 contains 15 residues. Germline CDR1 is GTSNPN and CDR2 is SVGIG (reference sequence). CDR3: CAWSQGRVIAYEQYF. DNA of the CDR3: TGTGCCTGGAGTCAAGGCAGGGTAATCGCCTACGAGCAGTACTTC.